The rows below give T cell receptor beta chains drawn from one sample of a study of T cell responses to AZD1222 COVID-19 vaccine. Only in-frame clones appear in the TCRdb table, and some are missing; sequencing was by immunoSEQ multiplex PCR. This table has 77,000 or so clones, roughly 87% appearing once. Here the sequenced sample was peripheral blood, taken 28 days after the second AZD1222 dose. The receptors come from an adult who received the AZD1222 COVID-19 vaccine. The CDR3 runs from the conserved cysteine through the conserved F or W. A D gene is named only where the DNA matches it firmly. Size values are once, few and many counts, or a class for expanded clones, and some rows have none.

>TRBD2|TRBV19|.|TRBJ2-1
CASSDIGLAGVTNEQFF
TGTGCCAGTAGTGACATTGGACTAGCGGGGGTTACTAATGAGCAGTTCTTC
>.|TRBV19|.|TRBJ1-5
CASQSGVRQPQHF
TGTGCCAGTCAGTCGGGGGTAAGACAGCCCCAGCATTTT
>.|TRBV28|.|TRBJ1-5
CASSFTGQGQPQHF
TGTGCCAGCAGTTTCACAGGGCAGGGCCAGCCCCAGCATTTT
>TRBD1|TRBV24-1|.|TRBJ2-3
CATGQGTDTQYF
TGTGCCACCGGACAGGGCACAGATACGCAGTATTTT
>.|TRBV20-1|few|TRBJ1-1
CSARETEAFF
TGCAGTGCTAGAGAAACTGAAGCTTTCTTT
>.|TRBV10-2|.|TRBJ2-7
CASTPATSRSYEQYF
TGCGCCAGCACCCCTGCTACTTCCAGGTCCTACGAGCAGTACTTC
>.|TRBV28|.|TRBJ2-5
CASSLVGRPIQETQYF
TGTGCCAGCAGTTTAGTTGGCCGGCCTATACAAGAGACCCAGTACTTC
>.|TRBV6-1|.|TRBJ2-5
CASSELSGNHQETQYF
TGTGCCAGCAGTGAATTGAGCGGAAACCACCAAGAGACCCAGTACTTC
>TRBD1|TRBV9|.|TRBJ2-1
CASSVGTGQHNEQFF
TGTGCCAGCAGCGTCGGGACAGGGCAACACAATGAGCAGTTCTTC
>.|TRBV5-4|.|TRBJ2-1
CASSLAVMSYNEQFF
TGTGCCAGCAGCTTGGCGGTGATGTCCTACAATGAGCAGTTCTTC
>TRBD1|TRBV19|.|TRBJ1-2
CASSMGRTGDGYGYTF
TGTGCCAGTAGTATGGGACGTACAGGGGACGGCTATGGCTACACCTTC
>TRBD1|TRBV6-1|.|TRBJ1-3
CASSDGTGGNTIYF
TGTGCCAGCAGTGATGGGACAGGGGGAAACACCATATATTTT
>TRBD1|TRBV6-1|.|TRBJ2-7
CASSEVRQGVEQYF
TGTGCCAGCAGTGAAGTACGGCAGGGGGTCGAGCAGTACTTC
>.|TRBV2|.|TRBJ2-2
CASRPDYQAGELFF
TGTGCCAGCAGGCCGGACTACCAGGCCGGGGAGCTGTTTTTT
>.|TRBV7-2|.|TRBJ1-2
CASSQRPGGNGYTF
TGTGCCAGCAGCCAACGCCCGGGAGGGAATGGCTACACCTTC
>.|TRBV5-4|.|TRBJ1-2
CASSLGVGGYTF
TGTGCCAGCAGCTTGGGGGTGGGTGGCTACACCTTC
>TRBD1|TRBV7-2|.|TRBJ1-6
CASRDRAAPLHF
TGTGCCAGCCGGGACAGGGCCGCACCCCTCCACTTT
>TRBD2|TRBV7-3|once|TRBJ2-1
CASSRTSGGKGEQFF
TGTGCCAGCAGCCGGACTAGCGGGGGTAAGGGTGAGCAGTTCTTC
>.|TRBV11-2|.|TRBJ2-2
CASSFSGSYFSTGELFF
TGTGCCAGCAGCTTCAGTGGGAGCTATTTTTCCACCGGGGAGCTGTTTTTT
>TRBD1|TRBV7-2|.|TRBJ1-2
CASSTSGTDNYGYTF
TGTGCCAGCAGCACCTCCGGGACAGACAACTATGGCTACACCTTC
>.|TRBV7-9|.|TRBJ1-1
CASSFWANTEAFF
TGTGCCAGCAGCTTCTGGGCGAACACTGAAGCTTTCTTT
>TRBD2|TRBV2|.|TRBJ2-3
CASSPGTSGPADTQYF
TGTGCCAGCAGTCCCGGCACTAGCGGGCCGGCAGATACGCAGTATTTT
>.|TRBV19|.|TRBJ2-3
CASSISGTTDTQYF
TGTGCCAGTAGTATTTCCGGAACCACAGATACGCAGTATTTT
>.|TRBV6-4|.|TRBJ2-1
CASSRDWGAYNEQFF
TGTGCCAGCAGTCGTGACTGGGGGGCCTACAATGAGCAGTTCTTC
>.|TRBV5-1|.|TRBJ2-7
CASSLFVNSYEQYF
TGCGCCAGCAGCTTGTTCGTTAACTCCTACGAGCAGTACTTC
>.|TRBV7-6|.|TRBJ2-7
CASSFGLPSDYEQYF
TGTGCCAGCAGCTTCGGACTGCCGTCAGACTACGAGCAGTACTTC
>.|TRBV6-5|.|TRBJ1-2
CATHRDGYTF
TGTGCCACCCACAGGGATGGCTACACCTTC
>.|TRBV3-1/TRBV3-2|.|TRBJ2-7
CASSQGAGSYEQYF
TGTGCCAGCAGCCAAGGGGCAGGGTCCTACGAGCAGTACTTC
>.|TRBV6-5|.|TRBJ2-2
CASRRDVWTGELFF
TGTGCCAGCAGAAGGGACGTCTGGACCGGGGAGCTGTTTTTT
>.|TRBV28|.|TRBJ1-5
CASRPTGLSPDQPQHF
TGTGCCAGCAGGCCAACAGGGCTGTCCCCCGATCAGCCCCAGCATTTT
>.|TRBV5-4|.|TRBJ2-3
CASSFGIAADTQYF
TGTGCCAGCAGCTTCGGAATAGCGGCAGATACGCAGTATTTT
>.|TRBV5-4|once|TRBJ2-1
CASSTATYNEQFF
TGTGCCAGCAGTACAGCTACCTACAATGAGCAGTTCTTC
>.|TRBV11-2|.|TRBJ1-3
CASSLVAGNTIYF
TGTGCCAGCAGCTTAGTAGCTGGAAACACCATATATTTT
>.|TRBV6-5|once|TRBJ1-3
CASSLRGTSGNTIYF
TGTGCCAGCAGCCTGAGGGGTACGTCTGGAAACACCATATATTTT
>.|TRBV19|.|TRBJ1-2
CASSITSNRGYTF
TGTGCCAGTAGTATAACATCCAACCGGGGCTACACCTTC
>.|TRBV29-1|.|TRBJ2-2
CSVSWNTGELFF
TGCAGCGTTAGCTGGAACACCGGGGAGCTGTTTTTT
>TRBD2|TRBV7-3|.|TRBJ2-3
CASSWEGRTDTQYF
TGTGCCAGCAGCTGGGAGGGGAGGACAGATACGCAGTATTTT
>.|TRBV6-1|.|TRBJ1-5
CASSEAIHPGNQPQHF
TGTGCCAGCAGTGAAGCGATTCATCCAGGAAATCAGCCCCAGCATTTT
>TRBD1|TRBV6-2/TRBV6-3|.|TRBJ2-7
CASSGTGVSYEQYF
TGTGCCAGCAGCGGGACAGGGGTGTCCTACGAGCAGTACTTC
>TRBD2|TRBV27|.|TRBJ2-7
CASSLMGGAGEQYF
TGTGCCAGCAGTTTAATGGGAGGGGCTGGCGAGCAGTACTTC
>.|TRBV10-3|.|TRBJ1-2
CAISEKSASPFYGYTF
TGTGCCATCAGTGAAAAATCGGCTAGCCCCTTTTATGGCTACACCTTC
>.|TRBV18|.|TRBJ1-1
CASSPNGRTNTEAFF
TGTGCCAGCTCGCCAAATGGACGGACGAACACTGAAGCTTTCTTT
>.|TRBV3-1/TRBV3-2|once|TRBJ2-3
CASSQEQDTQYF
TGTGCCAGCAGCCAAGAGCAAGATACGCAGTATTTT
>TRBD1|TRBV12-5|.|TRBJ1-5
CASGLGTGGAYQPQHF
TGTGCTAGTGGTTTGGGGACAGGGGGGGCTTATCAGCCCCAGCATTTT
>.|TRBV6-5|.|TRBJ1-2
CASSPGLPRGYTF
TGTGCCAGCAGTCCGGGACTCCCAAGGGGCTACACCTTC
>.|TRBV5-1|.|TRBJ2-7
CASSPTFAEEQYF
TGCGCCAGCAGCCCCACCTTTGCGGAAGAGCAGTACTTC
>TRBD1|TRBV7-9|.|TRBJ1-2
CASSFVGTDGYTF
TGTGCCAGCAGCTTTGTTGGGACAGATGGCTACACCTTC
>.|TRBV2|once|TRBJ2-5
CASTEGGIETQYF
TGTGCCAGCACGGAAGGGGGGATAGAGACCCAGTACTTC
>.|TRBV15|.|TRBJ1-5
CATSRDQGSNQPQHF
TGTGCCACCAGCAGAGATCAGGGGTCGAATCAGCCCCAGCATTTT
>.|TRBV11-2|.|TRBJ2-6
CASSLFSGANVLTF
TGTGCCAGCAGCTTATTCTCTGGGGCCAACGTCCTGACTTTC
>TRBD1|TRBV27|once|TRBJ2-5
CASSGDSRKTQYF
TGTGCCAGCAGTGGGGACAGCCGAAAGACCCAGTACTTC
>TRBD1|TRBV6-5|once|TRBJ1-5
CASSRDSYDQPQHF
TGTGCCAGCAGCCGGGACAGCTATGATCAGCCCCAGCATTTT
>.|TRBV25-1|.|TRBJ2-1
CATQEADHYNEQFF
TGTGCCACACAAGAAGCGGATCACTACAATGAGCAGTTCTTC
>.|TRBV9|.|TRBJ1-2
CASSGGDGRVDGYTF
TGTGCCAGCAGCGGGGGGGATGGCAGGGTCGATGGCTACACCTTC
>.|TRBV11-2|.|TRBJ2-7
CASSLVQRPYEQYF
TGTGCCAGCAGCTTAGTACAAAGACCCTACGAGCAGTACTTC
>.|TRBV11-2|.|TRBJ1-1
CASSSLRNTEAFF
TGTGCCAGCAGCTCGCTAAGGAACACTGAAGCTTTCTTT
>.|TRBV9|.|TRBJ2-1
CASSVDSRFAEQFF
TGTGCCAGCAGCGTAGACTCGCGCTTTGCGGAGCAGTTCTTC
>TRBD1|TRBV4-3|.|TRBJ1-1
CASSQQQGYEAFF
TGCGCCAGCAGCCAACAACAGGGGTATGAAGCTTTCTTT
>.|TRBV4-2|.|TRBJ2-2
CASSQPSGPAPWELFF
TGTGCCAGCAGCCAACCCTCGGGTCCAGCCCCGTGGGAGCTGTTTTTT